This T cell receptor (beta chain) was profiled in a study of blood T cell repertoires in COVID-19. On the study more broadly: The United States, Italy and Spain provided the acute and convalescent COVID-19 samples.

Cohort placement rested on clinical history that participants reported themselves. This CDR3 has 13 amino acids. The J segment lost 8 bases and the V segment lost 5 bases, leaving 6 bases of the junction unmatched. Per germline, CDR1 LNHDA and CDR2 SQIVND (reference sequence). The table came from immunoSEQ multiplex PCR; TCRdb's copy has only in-frame clones and leaves some out. The sample has approximately 400,000 clones; roughly nine tenths are singletons. The sequencing input was PBMCs or T cells enriched from blood (not recorded which). This clonotype was sampled from a woman aged 40 to 50 who had been exposed to COVID-19. The chain couples TRBV19 to TRBJ1-2; TRBD1 matches at 9 bases. The CDR3 nucleotides read TGTGCCAGTAGTCCCAGGGACAGGGCCGGCTACACCTTC. Its translation: CASSPRDRAGYTF. Full variable domain (rest looked up from reference TRBV19 and TRBJ1-2): DGGITQSPKYLFRKEGQNVTLSCEQNLNHDAMYWYRQDPGQGLRLIYYSQIVNDFQKGDIAEGYSVSREKKESFPLTVTSAQKNPTAFYLCASSPRDRAGYTFGSGTRLTVV.